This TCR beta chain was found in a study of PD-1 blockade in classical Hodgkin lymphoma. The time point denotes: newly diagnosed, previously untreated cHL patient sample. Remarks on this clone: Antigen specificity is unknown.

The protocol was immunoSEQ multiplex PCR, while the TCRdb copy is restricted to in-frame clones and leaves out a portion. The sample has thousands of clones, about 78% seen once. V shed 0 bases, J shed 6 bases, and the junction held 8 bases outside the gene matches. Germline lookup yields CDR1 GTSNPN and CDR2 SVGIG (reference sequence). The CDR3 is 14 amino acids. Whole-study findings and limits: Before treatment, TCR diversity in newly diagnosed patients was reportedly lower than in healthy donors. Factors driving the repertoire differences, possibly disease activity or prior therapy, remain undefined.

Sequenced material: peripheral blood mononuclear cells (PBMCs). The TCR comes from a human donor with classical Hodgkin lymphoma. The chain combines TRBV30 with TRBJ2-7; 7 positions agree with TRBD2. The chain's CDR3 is CAWSVGAGEGEQYF. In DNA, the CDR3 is TGTGCCTGGAGTGTCGGGGCGGGAGAGGGCGAGCAGTACTTC.